Sequencing of this TCR beta chain was carried out in a study of post-analysis software for immune sequencing data (dated by TCRdb to between 2014 and 2016). For the study in its entirety: Disease courses on record covered relapsing-remitting, secondary progressive and progressive-relapsing multiple sclerosis, though some patients had no subtype annotation. The patient repertoires were set against 11 previously published healthy control repertoires from donors whose ages ranged from roughly 6 to 26 years. A subset of samples was prepared in parallel using single-end sample barcoding, then pooled and co-amplified after Illumina adapter ligation. Study-wide conclusions, independent of this receptor: Patients showed significantly higher frequencies than controls for a handful of TRBV segments, among them TRBV5-6, TRBV5-1 and TRBV20-1. Direct clustering with F measure showed strong co-clustering of samples prepared in the same batch, prompting a batch-effect correction. The multiple sclerosis patient group was slightly younger than the control group. Normalized Chao1 diversity was significantly lower in multiple sclerosis patients than controls, suggesting substantial peripheral T-cell clonal expansion.

To demonstrate the VDJtools post-analysis software, TCR beta repertoires were profiled from the peripheral blood of 10 to 15 young patients with multiple sclerosis. Multiple sclerosis patients were children and adolescents aged 6 to 15 years. CDR1 SEHNR and CDR2 FQNEAQ are derived from the germline V gene (reference sequence). V and J lose 5 bases and 15 bases, and a span of 17 bases separates them. The CDR3 contains 12 residues, cysteine and phenylalanine counted. Only the CDR3 portion is preserved as DNA: 36 bases, with reading frame beginning at the first base. The library was prepared using PCR. The instrument was an Illumina HiSeq 2500. Unique molecular identifiers were incorporated into TCR beta cDNA libraries to reduce PCR and sequencing biases. Approximately 500,000 cDNA molecules were obtained per 1 to 10 million input T cells, so each molecule approximated one T cell. The patient libraries were prepared and sequenced using the same protocol as the earlier healthy control dataset. Samples belonging to the same batch were prepared together, multiplexed and sequenced on a shared HiSeq lane. In the paper's pipeline: Raw barcoded reads were processed with MIGEC, discarding single-read molecular identifier groups before consensus assembly and CDR3 extraction. VDJtools was used for post-analysis of the clonotype tables, and diversity was normalized by down-sampling every dataset to the size of the smallest sample. To correct batch-related cross-sample contamination, repertoire overlap clustering matched CDR3 amino acid sequences but not nucleotide sequences. TCRdb's own reprocessing of the public reads used fastp at Q25 and MiXCR and kept productive beta chains. A single entry per CDR3 protein holds the most common genes and DNA from its merged rows. In this record, the V and J calls reflect TCRdb's handling and not the investigators' own analysis. The sample profile shows 750,000 to 950,000 distinct CDR3 sequences; roughly 58% of them were found once. Roughly 4.4% of the sample is in the top ten clones.

This clonotype showed up just a few times. Which antigen it targets is not known. Within one base of it there is no much larger clone, and no base qualities were kept. The receptor comes from a girl between 5 and 17 years old with multiple sclerosis. Sequences were obtained from blood. This receptor chain uses TRBV7-9 and TRBJ2-1; a confident D gene designation cannot be given. In nucleotide form, the sequence is TGTGCCAGCAGCCTTTCTGACGCCGATAGGTTCTTC. It is translated as CASSLSDADRFF.